This is a list of T cell receptor beta chains from one sample in a study of blood T cell repertoires in COVID-19. Data came from immunoSEQ multiplex PCR; TCRdb stores just in-frame clones and leaves some out. The sample carries about 160,000 clones, about 87% recorded once. The specimen was peripheral blood. These receptors originate from a woman aged 55-70 years who had recovered from COVID-19. Both conserved end residues are part of each CDR3. A D gene is named only where the DNA matches it firmly. Clone size is stated in some rows and not others, as once, few, many or a class when expanded.

V	size	J	D	CDR3	DNA
TRBV28	-	TRBJ1-3	TRBD1	CASRPTGPLSGNTIYF	TGTGCCAGCAGACCGACAGGGCCCCTCTCTGGAAACACCATATATTTT
TRBV6-5	-	TRBJ1-2	TRBD1	CASSSQGVIYGYTF	TGTGCCAGCTCCTCGCAGGGGGTAATATATGGCTACACCTTC
TRBV3-1/TRBV3-2	-	TRBJ1-3	-	CASSQWTPSSGNTIYF	TGTGCCAGCAGCCAATGGACACCGTCCTCTGGAAACACCATATATTTT
TRBV2	-	TRBJ2-1	TRBD1	CASTDRGQRIPINEQFF	TGTGCCAGCACAGACAGGGGGCAGCGAATCCCAATCAATGAGCAGTTCTTC
TRBV6-1	-	TRBJ1-4	-	CASSETRSGAGEKLFF	TGTGCCAGCAGTGAAACCCGGTCAGGGGCAGGGGAAAAACTGTTTTTT
TRBV30	-	TRBJ1-6	TRBD1	CAWSPGQGANSPLHF	TGTGCCTGGAGTCCTGGACAGGGGGCGAATTCACCCCTCCACTTT
TRBV19	-	TRBJ1-6	TRBD1	CASGQGATNSPLHF	TGTGCCAGTGGACAGGGGGCGACGAATTCACCCCTCCACTTT
TRBV6-5	once	TRBJ2-3	-	CASRGPTPTDTQYF	TGTGCCAGCAGGGGCCCGACACCCACAGATACGCAGTATTTT
TRBV3-1/TRBV3-2	-	TRBJ2-7	TRBD1	CASSQASTGTYEQYF	TGTGCCAGCAGCCAAGCCTCGACAGGGACCTACGAGCAGTACTTC
TRBV10-3	-	TRBJ2-3	-	CAISDGTPSTDTQYF	TGTGCCATCAGTGACGGGACACCCAGCACAGATACGCAGTATTTT
TRBV2	-	TRBJ2-5	TRBD1	CASKDRAQETQYF	TGTGCCAGCAAAGACAGGGCCCAAGAGACCCAGTACTTC
TRBV2	-	TRBJ1-5	TRBD1	CASSEALDRGNQPQHF	TGTGCCAGCAGTGAAGCGCTGGACAGGGGCAATCAGCCCCAGCATTTT
TRBV12-3/TRBV12-4	-	TRBJ2-7	TRBD1	CASGTGGTYEQYF	TGTGCCAGCGGGACAGGGGGTACCTACGAGCAGTACTTC
TRBV4-1	-	TRBJ2-7	TRBD2	CASKIAGGSYEQYF	TGCGCCAGCAAAATAGCGGGGGGCTCATACGAGCAGTACTTC
TRBV10-2	once	TRBJ2-7	-	CASSESLRRYEQYF	TGCGCCAGCAGTGAGTCGTTACGGAGGTACGAGCAGTACTTC
TRBV5-1	-	TRBJ2-6	-	CASSFFYPHRAGANVLTF	TGCGCCAGCAGCTTCTTCTATCCACACAGGGCTGGGGCCAACGTCCTGACTTTC
TRBV5-4	-	TRBJ2-3	-	CASSGMRGLTDTQYF	TGTGCCAGCAGCGGCATGCGGGGACTCACAGATACGCAGTATTTT
TRBV18	-	TRBJ2-5	-	CASSPPSTSETQYF	TGTGCCAGCTCACCACCGTCGACTTCGGAGACCCAGTACTTC
TRBV7-2	-	TRBJ1-2	-	CASSEGRAGGGGYTF	TGTGCCAGCAGCGAAGGGAGGGCAGGTGGGGGTGGCTACACCTTC
TRBV6-5	-	TRBJ2-1	-	CASSYAQAGYNEQFF	TGTGCCAGCAGTTACGCCCAGGCAGGGTACAATGAGCAGTTCTTC
TRBV3-1/TRBV3-2	-	TRBJ2-1	-	CASSQSYNEQFF	TGTGCCAGCAGCCAATCGTACAATGAGCAGTTCTTC
TRBV5-4	once	TRBJ2-5	-	CASSLYGGETQYF	TGTGCCAGCAGCTTGTACGGGGGAGAGACCCAGTACTTC
TRBV18	-	TRBJ2-3	TRBD1	CASSPRDRGTDTQYF	TGTGCCAGCTCACCTCGGGACAGGGGTACAGATACGCAGTATTTT
TRBV5-1	-	TRBJ2-1	TRBD2	CASSFAGEDEQFF	TGCGCCAGCAGCTTCGCGGGGGAGGATGAGCAGTTCTTC
TRBV5-1	-	TRBJ1-1	-	CASSRGGGNTEAFF	TGCGCCAGCAGCCGGGGCGGGGGAAACACTGAAGCTTTCTTT
TRBV3-1/TRBV3-2	once	TRBJ1-1	-	CASRSTQGGGAFF	TGTGCCAGCAGATCTACTCAGGGCGGGGGAGCTTTCTTT
TRBV30	-	TRBJ2-5	-	CAWSVAGSETQYF	TGTGCCTGGAGTGTAGCGGGCTCGGAGACCCAGTACTTC
TRBV5-6	-	TRBJ1-6	-	CASSLDRFNSPLHF	TGTGCCAGCAGCTTGGACAGATTCAATTCACCCCTCCACTTT
TRBV4-2	-	TRBJ1-2	-	CASSQEFWVRNGYTF	TGTGCCAGCAGCCAAGAGTTCTGGGTGCGGAATGGCTACACCTTC
TRBV4-2	-	TRBJ2-1	-	CASSQEGGSYNEQFF	TGTGCCAGCAGCCAAGAGGGCGGGTCCTACAATGAGCAGTTCTTC
TRBV6-5	-	TRBJ2-7	TRBD2	CASRVTSGGSYEQYF	TGTGCCAGCAGGGTTACTAGCGGGGGGTCCTACGAGCAGTACTTC
TRBV28	-	TRBJ1-1	TRBD1	CASGNRGTEAFF	TGTGCCAGCGGGAACAGGGGCACTGAAGCTTTCTTT
TRBV5-1	-	TRBJ2-7	-	CASSEQGPFAGEQYF	TGCGCCAGCAGCGAACAGGGACCGTTCGCCGGCGAGCAGTACTTC
TRBV18	-	TRBJ2-7	-	CASSPRSSYEQYF	TGTGCCAGCTCACCAAGGAGCTCCTACGAGCAGTACTTC
TRBV10-3	-	TRBJ2-1	TRBD1	CAIKAGGEWNEQFF	TGTGCCATCAAGGCAGGGGGTGAGTGGAATGAGCAGTTCTTC
TRBV7-9	-	TRBJ1-3	-	CASSLALAGASGNTIYF	TGTGCCAGCAGCTTAGCCCTGGCAGGGGCCTCTGGAAACACCATATATTTT
TRBV6-5	-	TRBJ2-7	TRBD2	CASSYSRTSIHEQYF	TGTGCCAGCAGTTACTCCCGGACTAGCATCCACGAGCAGTACTTC